Described below is a single T cell receptor (beta chain) sequence and its context. Its antigen is not known. Sequencing used immunoSEQ multiplex PCR; TCRdb keeps in-frame clones, though not all of them. The repertoire includes 16,000 or so clones, about 74% of them detected once, and 4.8% sits in the top ten. The sample belongs to a study of somatic mutations in cytotoxic T cells in rheumatoid arthritis. The study's findings and limits: Rheumatoid arthritis patients, but not healthy controls, exhibited increasing CD8+ clonality with age. Any difference in CD8+ T-cell clonality between patients who had rheumatoid arthritis and healthy controls who were age-matched was not statistically significant. Slight underrepresentation of TRBV07 in rheumatoid arthritis patients was not adjusted for multiple comparisons.

CDR1 is LGHNA and CDR2 is YNFKEQ in the germline V gene. This CDR3 contains 15 residues. The V and J ends lost 4 bases and 2 bases respectively, with 13 bases between them. Sample: CD8+ T cells sorted from blood. This sequence originates from an adult with rheumatoid arthritis. The chain carries TRBV4-2 and TRBJ2-3; D not certain. The CDR3 is CASSPTLSATDTQYF. CDR3 coding DNA: TGTGCCAGCAGCCCCACCCTGTCTGCCACAGATACGCAGTATTTT.